This entry describes one T cell receptor beta chain. As handled by the study authors: It was from reference gene primer amplification that nucleated cell counts were estimated. Sequencing used immunoSEQ multiplex PCR; TCRdb keeps in-frame clones, though not all of them. V and J calls and clone size follow that table, whereas D and trimming were derived from the DNA. The sample includes around 100,000 clones, roughly 80% of them seen just once. The data were obtained in a study of blood T cell repertoires in COVID-19. Study at large: The samples span acute and convalescent COVID-19 from the United States, Italy and Spain. The cDNA or gDNA used as material had been derived from T cells, B-cell-depleted T cells, or PBMCs.

CDR1 and CDR2 (germline): LNHDA, SQIVND (reference sequence). Trimming stripped 5 bases from V and 6 bases from J, with 19 bases between. The CDR3 loop spans 16 amino acids. What was sequenced was peripheral blood. The origin of this receptor is a woman older than 75 with active or convalescent COVID-19. The chain joins TRBV19 to TRBJ1-4, with D uncertain. The CDR3 sequence is CASSPRTAHIHEKLFF. CDR3 DNA: TGTGCCAGTAGTCCCCGGACTGCCCATATACATGAAAAACTGTTTTTT.